This T cell receptor (beta chain) was observed in a study of regulatory T cells in long-lasting Graves disease. Regarding the study as a whole: New patients shared fewer public clonotypes (approximately 1,000) than persistent patients did (2,741). Authors noted too few samples as a limitation.

This clonotype showed up many times. Its antigen remains unknown. TCR beta libraries were built with iRepertoire HTBI primers and Arm-PCR of CDR3 regions. One entry per CDR3 protein, called by TCRdb with MiXCR from the multiplex PCR reads. This table holds 440,000 or so distinct CDR3 sequences, under 15% found once. Trimming removed 0 bases at V and 2 bases at J, with 7 bases between. The CDR3 is 14 amino acids. In germline, CDR1 is MNHEY, CDR2 SMNVEV (reference sequence). The sample's time point: newly diagnosed GD, antithyroid drugs for less than 3 months. After RNA was extracted from PBMCs, the TCR library was made from it. These data also formed part of another study, on T cells in Graves' hyperthyroidism and ophthalmopathy. That source reports: Among the patients, aged 18 to 65, hyperthyroidism was newly diagnosed and had lasted under 2 months. Exclusions: uncontrolled infection, other autoimmune disease, pregnancy, lactation.

The sequenced sample was peripheral blood mononuclear cells (PBMCs), obtained at new diagnosis, from a patient treated with antithyroid drugs. The genes are TRBV27 and TRBJ1-1, with no clear D. This receptor was obtained from a woman aged 25 to 39 with Graves disease. The CDR3 DNA is TGTGCCAGCAGTTTATCGGACGGTAACACTGAAGCTTTCTTT. Translated: CASSLSDGNTEAFF.